A single sample gave rise to the 15 T cell receptor beta chains below, sequenced in a study of cytomegalovirus exposure and HLA in healthy donors (dated by TCRdb to about 2017). Library preparation employed the immunoSEQ multiplex PCR assay. For the multiplex PCR, a mixture combining 60 forward primers for TCR Vbeta segments and 13 reverse primers for TCR Jbeta segments was used. What TCRdb holds here is the immuneACCESS table cut down to in-frame rearrangements. Part of the clones is not present; checked against another copy, under half of the missing clones reflect an unresolved V gene, and the others are unexplained. This sample holds around 120,000 clones; about 83% were observed only once. The ten largest clones add up to 1% to 1.5% of the sample. The sequencing sample was made of PBMCs. All receptors derive from a girl aged 2 to 10 in good health and CMV-seronegative.

V is TRBV6-4 and J is TRBJ2-3, with a tentative D call TRBD1 (6 bases). The V and J ends lost 5 bases and 3 bases respectively, with 9 bases between them. CDR1 is MRHNA, CDR2 SNTAGT, per germline. The CDR3 has 13 amino acids. The CDR3 DNA reads TGTGCCAGCAGTTCAGGGGCAACAGATACGCAGTATTTT. Translated: CASSSGATDTQYF.

The gene calls are TRBV2 and TRBJ2-7; TRBD1 matches at 8 bases. The trim removed 4 bases at V and 5 bases at J, leaving 7 bases unmatched. There are 14 residues in the CDR3. Germline CDR1 is SNHLY and CDR2 is FYNNEI. The CDR3 DNA follows: TGTGCCAGCAGTGGAAGACAGGGGAAGGACGAGCAGTACTTC. It yields the protein CASSGRQGKDEQYF.

This chain links TRBV5-1 with TRBJ1-4, with a tentative D call TRBD1 (5 bases). The CDR3 has 16 amino acids. Trimming took off 4 bases at V and 1 base at J, with 14 bases between the two ends. Germline CDR1 is SGHRS and CDR2 is YFSETQ. CDR3 region: CASSPGRTITNEKLFF. CDR3 nucleotide sequence: TGCGCCAGCAGCCCCGGGAGGACAATAACTAATGAAAAACTGTTTTTT.

This clone appeared a few times. The chain employs TRBV6-6 and TRBJ1-6; tentatively, D is TRBD1 (5 bases). The V end was cut by 0 bases, the J end by 13 bases, with 16 bases between. The germline gives CDR1 MNHNY, CDR2 SVGAGI (reference sequence). The CDR3 contains 15 residues. The DNA for the CDR3 is TGTGCCAGCAGTTACTCGTCGGAGGGGTCCGGGCCCCTCCACTTT. Protein: CASSYSSEGSGPLHF.

The gene calls are TRBV29-1 and TRBJ1-1; no firm D call. There are 11 residues in the CDR3. Deletions cut 7 bases from V and 6 bases from J, with 12 bases between. In germline, CDR1 is SQVTM, CDR2 ANQGSEA. CDR3 sequence: CSASYSSEAFF. The CDR3 region has the DNA TGCAGCGCCAGTTATAGCTCTGAAGCTTTCTTT.

V and J are TRBV29-1 and TRBJ1-3; D is ambiguous. With 7 bases removed from V and 0 bases from J, the gap between germline ends came to 4 bases. From germline, CDR1 is SQVTM and CDR2 ANQGSEA. This CDR3 is built from 11 residues. CDR3 amino acids: CSAGSGNTIYF. The CDR3 coding sequence is TGCAGCGCCGGCTCTGGAAACACCATATATTTT.

The chain couples TRBV5-6 to TRBJ1-2; 9 bases align to TRBD1. V was pared by 2 bases and J by 4 bases, with 9 bases of the junction left unmatched. Germline CDR1 is SGHDT and CDR2 is YYEEEE. The CDR3 has 16 amino acids. Here the CDR3 reads CASSFDPPGQGYGYTF. DNA for the CDR3: TGTGCCAGCAGCTTCGACCCCCCGGGACAGGGCTATGGCTACACCTTC.

The CDR3 coding sequence is TGTGCCAGCAGCCAAGAGGCTAGCGGGAGCTATGAGCAGTTCTTC. The encoded protein is CASSQEASGSYEQFF. The chain uses TRBV4-2 and TRBJ2-1, with 10 bases that match TRBD2. Unmatched junction bases numbered 4, after V lost 0 bases and J lost 8 bases. The CDR3 length is 15 residues. Germline assignment: CDR1 LGHNA and CDR2 YNFKEQ.

In this sample, this clone turned up a few times. The genes are TRBV7-2 and TRBJ2-3; 7 bases match TRBD2. This CDR3 is 18 amino acids long. V lost 3 bases and J lost 0; bases outside the gene matches: 12. Germline CDR1 reads SGHTA; CDR2 reads FQGNSA. CDR3 DNA: TGTGCCAGCAGCTTTACGAGTACCGGGGGGACTAGCACAGATACGCAGTATTTT. It yields the protein CASSFTSTGGTSTDTQYF.

This clone turned up a few times. The gene calls are TRBV6-1 and TRBJ2-1, with 10 positions matching TRBD2. V trimming: 6 bases; J trimming: 5 bases; junction bases outside the gene matches: 7. The CDR3 contains 15 residues. Germline V gives CDR1 MNHNS, CDR2 SASEGT. This chain's CDR3 is CASRSGLAENNEQFF. The CDR3 coding sequence is TGTGCCAGCAGGTCCGGACTAGCGGAGAACAATGAGCAGTTCTTC.

The V call is TRBV27, the J call TRBJ1-1; D gene uncertain. The V end was cut by 3 bases, the J end by 3 bases, with 8 bases between. This CDR3 is built from 13 residues. The germline V gene encodes CDR1 MNHEY and CDR2 SMNVEV (reference sequence). This chain's CDR3 is CASSFSPDTEAFF. The CDR3 DNA is TGTGCCAGCAGTTTCTCCCCGGACACTGAAGCTTTCTTT.

V usage is TRBV5-4 and J usage is TRBJ2-2; D is perhaps TRBD2 (5 bases). This CDR3 has 16 amino acids. V was cut by 3 bases and J by 4 bases, with 16 bases left in between. The germline V gene encodes CDR1 SGHNT and CDR2 YYREEE (reference sequence). The CDR3 DNA reads as TGTGCCAGCAGCTACCCACCCGCGGGCGGCACCGGGGAGCTGTTTTTT. Amino acids: CASSYPPAGGTGELFF.

The rearrangement uses TRBV10-2 and TRBJ1-1, with TRBD1 identical over 7 bases. Trimming took 2 bases from V and 4 from J; bases not matched to a gene: 10. The CDR3 is 16 residues long. Germline loops: CDR1 WSHSY, CDR2 SAAADI. The CDR3: CASSEGDREVGTEAFF. The CDR3 DNA follows: TGCGCCAGCAGTGAGGGTGACAGGGAAGTGGGCACTGAAGCTTTCTTT.

In its sample, this clone was seen a few times. This chain connects TRBV5-1 to TRBJ2-3; 14 nucleotides line up with TRBD2. The CDR3 extends over 17 amino acids. Germline loops: CDR1 SGHRS, CDR2 YFSETQ. V lost 0 bases, J lost 5 bases, and 5 bases stayed unmatched. This CDR3 reads CASSLEGLAGGVDTQYF. The DNA for the CDR3 is TGCGCCAGCAGCTTGGAAGGACTAGCGGGAGGAGTAGATACGCAGTATTTT.

This chain connects TRBV6-6 to TRBJ1-1; 7 bases align to TRBD1. V gave up 4 bases and J gave up 3 bases; unmatched junction bases: 5. This CDR3 spans 14 amino acids. Germline V CDR1 and CDR2: MNHNY, SVGAGI (reference sequence). The CDR3, as DNA: TGTGCCAGCAGTTCACGGACAGGATACACTGAAGCTTTCTTT. Translation: CASSSRTGYTEAFF.